The clone carrying this TCR beta chain showed up many times. Its specificity is not known. The source of the sample is a study of identical twins. General study results and limits: Zero-insertion findings could be partly confounded by invariant cells (MAIT and iNKT cells). With abundant cord blood beta clonotypes, insertions were fewer; memory repertoires showed no such pattern.

Unique molecular identifiers were present on cDNA, and template switching added a universal primer site. TCRdb redid the calling of the 5' RACE reads with MiXCR, one entry per CDR3 protein. The sample lists some 590,000 distinct CDR3 sequences; 9.5% to 10% were seen once. Trimming removed 6 bases from V and 0 bases from J, with 10 bases in between. The CDR3 spans 14 residues. These same records also appear under a second study, on yellow fever vaccine responses in identical twins.

The sample was PBMCs. The chain is built from TRBV12-3 or TRBV12-4 and TRBJ2-3; D unclear. The clonotype was recovered from a woman aged 18 to 35 in good health. CDR3 DNA: TGTGCCAGCAGCCCGAAGGGTAGCACAGATACGCAGTATTTT. This gives the protein CASSPKGSTDTQYF.